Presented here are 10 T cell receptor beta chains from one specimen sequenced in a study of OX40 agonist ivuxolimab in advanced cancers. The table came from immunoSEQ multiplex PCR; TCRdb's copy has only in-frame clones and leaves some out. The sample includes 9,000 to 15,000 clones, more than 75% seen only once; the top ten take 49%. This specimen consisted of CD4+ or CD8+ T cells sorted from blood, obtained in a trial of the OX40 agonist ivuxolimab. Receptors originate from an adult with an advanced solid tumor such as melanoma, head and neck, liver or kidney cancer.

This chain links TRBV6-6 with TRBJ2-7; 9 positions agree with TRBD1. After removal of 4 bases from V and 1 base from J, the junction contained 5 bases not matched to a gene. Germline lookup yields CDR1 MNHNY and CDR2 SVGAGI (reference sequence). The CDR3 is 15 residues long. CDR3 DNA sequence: TGTGCCAGCAGTTCAGGGACAGGGTGGTCCTACGAGCAGTACTTC. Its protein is CASSSGTGWSYEQYF.

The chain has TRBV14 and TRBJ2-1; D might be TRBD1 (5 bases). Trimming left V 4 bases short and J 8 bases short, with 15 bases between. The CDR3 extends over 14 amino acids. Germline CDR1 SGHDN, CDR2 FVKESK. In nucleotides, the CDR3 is TGTGCCAGCAGCCCCGACCGGTGGGGCGATGAGCAGTTCTTC. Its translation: CASSPDRWGDEQFF.

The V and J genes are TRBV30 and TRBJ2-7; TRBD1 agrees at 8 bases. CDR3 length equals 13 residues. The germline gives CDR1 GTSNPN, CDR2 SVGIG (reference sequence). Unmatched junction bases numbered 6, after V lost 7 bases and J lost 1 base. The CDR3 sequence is CASTQGASYEQYF. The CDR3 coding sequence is TGTGCCTCAACTCAGGGGGCGTCCTACGAGCAGTACTTC.

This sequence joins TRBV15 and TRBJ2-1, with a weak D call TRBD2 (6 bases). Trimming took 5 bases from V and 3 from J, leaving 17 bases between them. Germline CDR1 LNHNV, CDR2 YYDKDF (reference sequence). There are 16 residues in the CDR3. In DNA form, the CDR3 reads TGTGCCACCAGCCCTCTGGGGAGCGGGCACTACAATGAGCAGTTCTTC. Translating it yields CATSPLGSGHYNEQFF. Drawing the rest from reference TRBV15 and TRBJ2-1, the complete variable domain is DAMVIQNPRYQVTQFGKPVTLSCSQTLNHNVMYWYQQKSSQAPKLLFHYYDKDFNNEADTPDNFQSRRPNTSFCFLDIRSPGLGDTAMYLCATSPLGSGHYNEQFFGPGTRLTVL.

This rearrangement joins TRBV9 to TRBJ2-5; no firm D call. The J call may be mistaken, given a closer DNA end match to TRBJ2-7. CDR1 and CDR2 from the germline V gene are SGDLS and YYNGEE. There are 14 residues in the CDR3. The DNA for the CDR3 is TGTGCCAGCAGCGTAGAAACGGCGAGCTACGAGCAGTACTTC. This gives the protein CASSVETASYEQYF.

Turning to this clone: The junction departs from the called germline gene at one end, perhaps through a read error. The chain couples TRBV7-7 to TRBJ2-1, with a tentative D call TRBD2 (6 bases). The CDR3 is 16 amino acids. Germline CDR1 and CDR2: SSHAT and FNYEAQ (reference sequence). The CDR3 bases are TGTGCTAGCAGCTTAGATTTTAGCGGACCCTACAATGAGCAGTTCTTC. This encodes CASSLDFSGPYNEQFF.

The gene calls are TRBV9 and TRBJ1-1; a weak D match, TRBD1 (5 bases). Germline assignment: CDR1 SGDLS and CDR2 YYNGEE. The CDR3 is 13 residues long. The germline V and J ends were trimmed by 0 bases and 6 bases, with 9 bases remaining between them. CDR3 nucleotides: TGTGCCAGCAGCGTAGTATTAGGGGCTGAAGCTTTCTTT. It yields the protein CASSVVLGAEAFF.

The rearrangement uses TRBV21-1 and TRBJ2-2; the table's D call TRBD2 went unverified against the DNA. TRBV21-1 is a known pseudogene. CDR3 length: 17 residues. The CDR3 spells CASSPSGVPSNTGELFF. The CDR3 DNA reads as TGTGCCAGCAGCCCCTCCGGAGTCCCTTCAAACACCGGGGAGCTGTTTTTT.

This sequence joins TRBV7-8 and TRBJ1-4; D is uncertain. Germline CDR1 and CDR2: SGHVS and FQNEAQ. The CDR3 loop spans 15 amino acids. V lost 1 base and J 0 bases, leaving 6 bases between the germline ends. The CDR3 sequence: CASSLEGATNEKLFF. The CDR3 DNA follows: TGTGCCAGCAGCTTAGAGGGCGCAACTAATGAAAAACTGTTTTTT.

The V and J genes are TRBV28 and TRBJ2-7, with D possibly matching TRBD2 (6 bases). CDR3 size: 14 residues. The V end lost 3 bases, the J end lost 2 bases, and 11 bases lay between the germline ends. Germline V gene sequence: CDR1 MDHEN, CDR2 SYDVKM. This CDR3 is CASSFGGNPYEQYF. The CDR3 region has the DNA TGTGCCAGCAGTTTCGGAGGGAACCCCTACGAGCAGTACTTC.